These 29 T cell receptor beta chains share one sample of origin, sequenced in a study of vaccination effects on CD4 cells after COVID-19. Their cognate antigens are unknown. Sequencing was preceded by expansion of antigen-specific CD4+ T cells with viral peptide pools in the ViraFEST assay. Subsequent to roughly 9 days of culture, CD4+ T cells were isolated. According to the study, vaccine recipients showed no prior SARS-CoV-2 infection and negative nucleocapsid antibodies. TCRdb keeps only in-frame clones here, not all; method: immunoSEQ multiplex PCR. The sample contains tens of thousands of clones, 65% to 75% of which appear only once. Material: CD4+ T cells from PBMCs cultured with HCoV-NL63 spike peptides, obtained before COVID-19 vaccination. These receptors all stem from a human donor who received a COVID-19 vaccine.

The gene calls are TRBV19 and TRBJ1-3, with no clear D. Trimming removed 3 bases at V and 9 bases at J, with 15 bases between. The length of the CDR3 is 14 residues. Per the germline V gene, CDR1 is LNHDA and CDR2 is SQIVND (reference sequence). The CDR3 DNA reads TGTGCCAGTAGTATTCAGGACGGTACGTTCACCATATATTTT. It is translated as CASSIQDGTFTIYF. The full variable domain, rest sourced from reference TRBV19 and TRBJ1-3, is DGGITQSPKYLFRKEGQNVTLSCEQNLNHDAMYWYRQDPGQGLRLIYYSQIVNDFQKGDIAEGYSVSREKKESFPLTVTSAQKNPTAFYLCASSIQDGTFTIYFGEGSWLTVV.

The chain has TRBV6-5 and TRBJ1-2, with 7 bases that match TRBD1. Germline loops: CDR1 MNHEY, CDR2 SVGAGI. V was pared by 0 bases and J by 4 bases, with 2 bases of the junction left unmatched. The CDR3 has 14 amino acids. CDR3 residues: CASSYSRDSYGYTF. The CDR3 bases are TGTGCCAGCAGTTACTCACGGGACAGCTATGGCTACACCTTC.

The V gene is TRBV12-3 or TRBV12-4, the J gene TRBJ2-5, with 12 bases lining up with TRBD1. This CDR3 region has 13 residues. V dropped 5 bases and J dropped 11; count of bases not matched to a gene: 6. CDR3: CASSPGTGGTQYF. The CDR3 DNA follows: TGTGCCAGCAGTCCGGGGACAGGGGGCACTCAGTACTTC.

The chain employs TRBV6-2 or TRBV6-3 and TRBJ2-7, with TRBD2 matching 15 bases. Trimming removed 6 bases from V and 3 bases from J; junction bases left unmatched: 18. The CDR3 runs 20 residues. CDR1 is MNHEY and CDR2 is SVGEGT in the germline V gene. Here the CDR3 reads CASSLGTSGGTKARDYEQYV. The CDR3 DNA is TGTGCCAGCAGCCTCGGGACTAGCGGGGGGACCAAGGCCCGCGACTACGAGCAGTACGTC.

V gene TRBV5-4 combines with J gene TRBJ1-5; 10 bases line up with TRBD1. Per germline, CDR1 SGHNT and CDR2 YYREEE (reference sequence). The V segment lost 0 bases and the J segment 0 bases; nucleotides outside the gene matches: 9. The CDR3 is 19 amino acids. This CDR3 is CASSLGGTGDVYSNQPQHF. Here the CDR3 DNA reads TGTGCCAGCAGCTTGGGGGGGACAGGGGATGTCTATAGCAATCAGCCCCAGCATTTT.

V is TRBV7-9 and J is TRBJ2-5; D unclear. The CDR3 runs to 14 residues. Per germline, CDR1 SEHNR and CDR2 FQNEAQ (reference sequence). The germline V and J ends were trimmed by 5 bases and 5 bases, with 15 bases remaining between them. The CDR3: CASSPRSLGETQYF. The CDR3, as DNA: TGTGCCAGCAGCCCTAGGTCCTTAGGGGAGACCCAGTACTTC. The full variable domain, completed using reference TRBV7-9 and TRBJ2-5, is DTGVSQNPRHKITKRGQNVTFRCDPISEHNRLYWYRQTLGQGPEFLTYFQNEAQLEKSRLLSDRFSAERPKGSFSTLEIQRTEQGDSAMYLCASSPRSLGETQYFGPGTRLLVL.

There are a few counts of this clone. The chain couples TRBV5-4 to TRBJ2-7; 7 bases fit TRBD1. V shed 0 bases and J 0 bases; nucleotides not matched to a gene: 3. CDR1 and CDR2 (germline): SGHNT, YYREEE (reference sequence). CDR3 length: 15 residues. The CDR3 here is CASSLGRGSSYEQYV. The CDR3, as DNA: TGTGCCAGCAGCTTGGGCAGGGGGAGCTCCTACGAGCAGTACGTC.

CDR3 in amino acids: CASSTRGPNARSSTDTQYF. In DNA form, the CDR3 reads TGCGCCAGCAGCACGCGAGGACCAAATGCGAGATCTAGCACAGATACGCAGTATTTT. The chain is built from TRBV10-2 and TRBJ2-3; no firm D call. Germline V gene lookup returns CDR1 WSHSY and CDR2 SAAADI. The V end lost 6 bases, the J end lost 0 bases, and 25 bases lay between the germline ends. The CDR3 has 19 residues.

CDR3 protein: CASSPLMGSGANVLTF. The CDR3 DNA reads TGTGCCAGCAGCCCGCTTATGGGGTCCGGGGCCAACGTCCTGACTTTC. The chain has TRBV5-5 and TRBJ2-6, with D uncertain. The germline V gene encodes CDR1 SGHKS and CDR2 YYEKEE (reference sequence). Trimming removed 4 bases from V and 4 bases from J, with 15 bases in between. The CDR3 is 16 residues long.

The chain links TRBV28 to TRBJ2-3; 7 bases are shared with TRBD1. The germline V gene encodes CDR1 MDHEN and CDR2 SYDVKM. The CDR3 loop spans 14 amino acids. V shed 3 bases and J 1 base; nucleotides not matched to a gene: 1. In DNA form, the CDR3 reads TGTGCCAGCAGTTTCGACAGGGGCACAGATACGCAGTATTTT. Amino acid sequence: CASSFDRGTDTQYF.

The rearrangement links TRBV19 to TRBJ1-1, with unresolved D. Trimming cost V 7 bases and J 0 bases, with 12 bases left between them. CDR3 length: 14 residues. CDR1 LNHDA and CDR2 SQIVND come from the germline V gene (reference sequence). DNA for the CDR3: TGTGCCAGTAAGTCTTCCGGGATGAACACTGAAGCTTTCTTT. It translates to CASKSSGMNTEAFF.

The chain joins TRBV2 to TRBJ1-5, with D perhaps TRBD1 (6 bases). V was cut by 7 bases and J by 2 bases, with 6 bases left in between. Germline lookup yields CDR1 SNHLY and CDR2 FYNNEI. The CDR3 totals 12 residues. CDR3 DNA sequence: TGTGCCAGCAACAGGGGCAATCAGCCCCAGCATTTT. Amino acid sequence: CASNRGNQPQHF.

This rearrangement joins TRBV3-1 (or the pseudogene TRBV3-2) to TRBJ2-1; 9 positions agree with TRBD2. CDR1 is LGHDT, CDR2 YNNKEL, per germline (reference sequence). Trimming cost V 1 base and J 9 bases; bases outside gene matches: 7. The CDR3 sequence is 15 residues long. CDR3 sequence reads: CASSQVNSGGGEQFF. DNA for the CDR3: TGTGCCAGCAGCCAAGTCAATAGCGGGGGAGGTGAGCAGTTCTTC.

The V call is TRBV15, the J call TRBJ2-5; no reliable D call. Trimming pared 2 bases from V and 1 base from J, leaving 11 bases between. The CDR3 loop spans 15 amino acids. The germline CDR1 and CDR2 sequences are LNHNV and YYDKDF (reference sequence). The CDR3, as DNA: TGTGCCACCAGCAGACAGGCCACGATCCAAGAGACCCAGTACTTC. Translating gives CATSRQATIQETQYF.

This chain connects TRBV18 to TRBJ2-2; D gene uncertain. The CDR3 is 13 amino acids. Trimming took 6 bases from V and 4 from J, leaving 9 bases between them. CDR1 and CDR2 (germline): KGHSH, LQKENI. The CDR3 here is CASSAASTGELFF. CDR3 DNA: TGTGCCAGCTCTGCCGCGAGCACCGGGGAGCTGTTTTTT.

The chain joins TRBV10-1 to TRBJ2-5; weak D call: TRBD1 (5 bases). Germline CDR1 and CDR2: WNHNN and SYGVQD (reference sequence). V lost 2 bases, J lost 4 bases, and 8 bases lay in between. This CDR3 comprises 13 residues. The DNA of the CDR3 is TGCGCCAGCAGTGAGGGACATACAGAGACCCAGTACTTC. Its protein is CASSEGHTETQYF.

CDR3 protein: CASSRSTTYGYTF. The DNA of the CDR3 is TGTGCCAGTAGCCGCAGCACTACCTATGGCTACACCTTC. This chain links TRBV19 with TRBJ1-2; the D is unclear. The germline CDR1 and CDR2 sequences are LNHDA and SQIVND (reference sequence). V lost 6 bases, J lost 4 bases, and 12 bases lay in between. This CDR3 comprises 13 residues.

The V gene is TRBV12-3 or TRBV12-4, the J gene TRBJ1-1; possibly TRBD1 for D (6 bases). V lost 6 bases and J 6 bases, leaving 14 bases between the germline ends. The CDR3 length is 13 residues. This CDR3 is CASRETGLAEAFF. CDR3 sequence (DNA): TGTGCCAGCAGAGAAACAGGGCTCGCTGAAGCTTTCTTT.

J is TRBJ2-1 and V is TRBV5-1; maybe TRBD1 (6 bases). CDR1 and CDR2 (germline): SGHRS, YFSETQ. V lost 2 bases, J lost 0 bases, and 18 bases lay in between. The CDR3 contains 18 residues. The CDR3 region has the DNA TGCGCCAGCAGCTTAGGGGGACCACCACTTAGCTCCTACAATGAGCAGTTCTTC. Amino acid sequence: CASSLGGPPLSSYNEQFF. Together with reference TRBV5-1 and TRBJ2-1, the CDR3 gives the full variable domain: KAGVTQTPRYLIKTRGQQVTLSCSPISGHRSVSWYQQTPGQGLQFLFEYFSETQRNKGNFPGRFSGRQFSNSRSEMNVSTLELGDSALYLCASSLGGPPLSSYNEQFFGPGTRLTVL.

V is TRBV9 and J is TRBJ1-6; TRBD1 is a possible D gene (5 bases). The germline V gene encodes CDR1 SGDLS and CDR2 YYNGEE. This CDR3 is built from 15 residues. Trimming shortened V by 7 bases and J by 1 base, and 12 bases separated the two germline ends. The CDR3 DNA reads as TGTGCCAGCGGAGCTAGGGGATCCTATAATTCACCCCTCCACTTT. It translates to CASGARGSYNSPLHF.

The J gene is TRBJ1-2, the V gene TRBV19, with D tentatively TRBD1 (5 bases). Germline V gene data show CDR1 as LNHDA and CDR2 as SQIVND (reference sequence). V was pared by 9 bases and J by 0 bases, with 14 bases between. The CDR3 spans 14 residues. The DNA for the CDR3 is TGTGCCAGCAAAACACAGGCCACTAACTATGGCTACACCTTC. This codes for CASKTQATNYGYTF.

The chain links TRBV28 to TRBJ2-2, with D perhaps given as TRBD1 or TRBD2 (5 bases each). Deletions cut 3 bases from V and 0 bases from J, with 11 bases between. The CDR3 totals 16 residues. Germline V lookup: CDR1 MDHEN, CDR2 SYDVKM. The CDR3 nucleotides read TGTGCCAGCAGTTTGGCAGGGAGTGCGAACACCGGGGAGCTGTTTTTT. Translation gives CASSLAGSANTGELFF.

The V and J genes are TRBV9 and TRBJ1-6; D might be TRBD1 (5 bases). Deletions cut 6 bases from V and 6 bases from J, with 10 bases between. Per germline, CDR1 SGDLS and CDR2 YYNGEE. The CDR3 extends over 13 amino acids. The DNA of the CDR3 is TGTGCCAGCACCCGGGACGTTAATTCACCCCTCCACTTT. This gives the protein CASTRDVNSPLHF.

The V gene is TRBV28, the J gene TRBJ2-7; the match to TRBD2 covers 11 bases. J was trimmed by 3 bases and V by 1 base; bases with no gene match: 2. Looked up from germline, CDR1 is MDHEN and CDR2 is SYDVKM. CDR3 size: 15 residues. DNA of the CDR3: TGTGCCAGCAGTTTATTCCTAGCGGGGGGCTACGAGCAGTACGTC. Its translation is CASSLFLAGGYEQYV.

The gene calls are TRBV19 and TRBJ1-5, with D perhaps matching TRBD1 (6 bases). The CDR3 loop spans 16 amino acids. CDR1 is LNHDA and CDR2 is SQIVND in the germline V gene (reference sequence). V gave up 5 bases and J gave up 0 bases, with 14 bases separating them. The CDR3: CASSLRAGDSNQPQHF. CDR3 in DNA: TGTGCCAGTAGTCTCCGCGCAGGGGATAGCAATCAGCCCCAGCATTTT. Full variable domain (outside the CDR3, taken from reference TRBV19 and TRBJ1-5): DGGITQSPKYLFRKEGQNVTLSCEQNLNHDAMYWYRQDPGQGLRLIYYSQIVNDFQKGDIAEGYSVSREKKESFPLTVTSAQKNPTAFYLCASSLRAGDSNQPQHFGDGTRLSIL.

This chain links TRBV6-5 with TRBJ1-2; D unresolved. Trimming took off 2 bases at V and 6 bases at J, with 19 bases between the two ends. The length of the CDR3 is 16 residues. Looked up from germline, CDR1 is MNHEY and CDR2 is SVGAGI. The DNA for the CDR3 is TGTGCCAGCAGTTACCGTTCGAGCGCGACGGGGAATGGCTACACCTTC. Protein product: CASSYRSSATGNGYTF.

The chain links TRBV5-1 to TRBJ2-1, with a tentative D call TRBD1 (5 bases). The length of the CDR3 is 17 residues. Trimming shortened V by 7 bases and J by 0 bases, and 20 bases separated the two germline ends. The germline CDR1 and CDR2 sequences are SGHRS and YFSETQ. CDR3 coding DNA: TGCGCCAGCTATCCGACTCCACAGGAGAGCTCCTACAATGAGCAGTTCTTC. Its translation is CASYPTPQESSYNEQFF.

The CDR3 is CATSVRDHNYGYTF. CDR3 bases: TGTGCCACCAGTGTCAGGGACCACAACTATGGCTACACCTTC. V gene TRBV24-1 combines with J gene TRBJ1-2; weak D call: TRBD1 (5 bases). The germline V and J ends were trimmed by 5 bases and 2 bases, with 11 bases remaining between them. Germline-derived CDR1 and CDR2 are KGHDR and SFDVKD. This CDR3 has 14 residues.

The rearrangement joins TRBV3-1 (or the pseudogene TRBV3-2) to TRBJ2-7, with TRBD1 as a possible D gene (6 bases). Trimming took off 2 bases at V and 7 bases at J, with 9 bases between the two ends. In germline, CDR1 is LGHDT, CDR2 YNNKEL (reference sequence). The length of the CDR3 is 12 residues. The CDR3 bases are TGTGCCAGCAGCCAAAGACAGGTAGAGCAGTACGTC. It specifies CASSQRQVEQYV.